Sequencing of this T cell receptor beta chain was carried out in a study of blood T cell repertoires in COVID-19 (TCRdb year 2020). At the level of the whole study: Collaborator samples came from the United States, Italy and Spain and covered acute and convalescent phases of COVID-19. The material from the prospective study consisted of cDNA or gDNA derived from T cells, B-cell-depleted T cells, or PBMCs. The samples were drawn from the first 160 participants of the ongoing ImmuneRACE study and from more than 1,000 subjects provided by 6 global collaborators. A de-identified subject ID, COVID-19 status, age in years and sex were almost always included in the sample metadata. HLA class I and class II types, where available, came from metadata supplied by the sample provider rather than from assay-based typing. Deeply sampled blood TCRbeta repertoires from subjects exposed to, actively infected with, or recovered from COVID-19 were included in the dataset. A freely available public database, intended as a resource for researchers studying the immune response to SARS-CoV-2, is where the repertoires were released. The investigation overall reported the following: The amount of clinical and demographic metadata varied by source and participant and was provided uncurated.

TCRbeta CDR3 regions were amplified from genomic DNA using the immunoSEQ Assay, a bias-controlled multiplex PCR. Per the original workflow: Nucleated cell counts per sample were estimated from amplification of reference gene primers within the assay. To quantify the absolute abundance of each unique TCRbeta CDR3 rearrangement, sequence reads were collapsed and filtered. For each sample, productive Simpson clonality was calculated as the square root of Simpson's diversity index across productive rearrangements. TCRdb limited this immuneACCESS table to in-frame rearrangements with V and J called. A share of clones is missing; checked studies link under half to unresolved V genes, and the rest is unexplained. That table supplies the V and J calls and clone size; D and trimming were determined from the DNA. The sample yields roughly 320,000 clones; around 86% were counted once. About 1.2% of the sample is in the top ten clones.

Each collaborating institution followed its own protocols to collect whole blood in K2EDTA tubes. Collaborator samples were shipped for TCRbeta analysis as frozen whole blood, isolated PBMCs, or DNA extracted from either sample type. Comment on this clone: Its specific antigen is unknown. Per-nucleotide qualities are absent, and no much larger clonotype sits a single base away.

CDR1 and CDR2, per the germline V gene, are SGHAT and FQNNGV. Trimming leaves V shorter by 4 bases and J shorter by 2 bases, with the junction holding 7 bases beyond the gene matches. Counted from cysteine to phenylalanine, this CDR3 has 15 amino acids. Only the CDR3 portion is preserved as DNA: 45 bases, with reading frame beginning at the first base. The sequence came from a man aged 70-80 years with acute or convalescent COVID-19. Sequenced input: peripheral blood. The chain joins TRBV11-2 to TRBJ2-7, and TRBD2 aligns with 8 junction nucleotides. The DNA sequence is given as TGTGCCAGCAGCTGGAGCGGGGGCCCTCCCTACGAGCAGTACTTC. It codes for CASSWSGGPPYEQYF.